Listed below are T cell receptor beta chains from one sample, sequenced in a study of OX40 agonist ivuxolimab in advanced cancers. Data came from immunoSEQ multiplex PCR; TCRdb stores just in-frame clones and leaves some out. The sample has about 79,000 clones, around 92% seen once. The sequencing here drew on CD4+ or CD8+ T cells sorted from blood, taken in a trial of the OX40 agonist ivuxolimab. These receptors were collected from an adult with an advanced solid tumor such as melanoma, head and neck, liver or kidney cancer. Both conserved end residues are part of each CDR3.

V	J	CDR3
TRBV30	TRBJ1-4	CAWKGFREKLFF
TRBV5-4	TRBJ2-5	CASSLSDAAETQYF
TRBV30	TRBJ1-2	CAWSVPLTGEGYTF
TRBV7-2	TRBJ2-3	CASSVSVRGGMTDTQYF
TRBV19	TRBJ2-3	CASSITGTTDTQYF
TRBV19	TRBJ2-3	CASSIDTGLGGDTQYF
TRBV7-2	TRBJ2-5	CASSPHRGRQETQYF
TRBV28	TRBJ2-5	CASRKPQGRETQYF
TRBV28	TRBJ2-1	CASSFQGDNEQFF
TRBV28	TRBJ2-1	CASRGQGENEQFF
TRBV11-2	TRBJ2-1	CASSPGQWWDHEQFF
TRBV5-1	TRBJ1-3	CASSRDREPSGNTIYF